These T cell receptor beta chains were read from a single sample in a study of T-cell memory formation after mild COVID-19. TCRdb re-called the 5' RACE reads with MiXCR, one entry per CDR3 protein. The table records about 430,000 distinct CDR3 sequences, more than 15% of them present only once. The sequenced sample consisted of PBMCs or a T cell subset sorted from them (not recorded which). Receptors originate from a man between 18 and 29 years old who had mild COVID-19 (a few samples of this study predate the infection). Cell type and time point are not known. Both conserved end residues are part of each CDR3. Fields, in order: J gene, clone size, V gene, D gene, CDR3 DNA, CDR3 protein. A D gene is named only where the DNA matches it firmly. Size is stated for part of the rows, as once, few or many counts, or as a class when the clone is expanded.

j_call: TRBJ1-1
clone_size: once
v_call: TRBV10-3
d_call: .
cdr3_nt: TGTGCCATCGAGGAGGAGAACACTGAAGCTTTCTTT
cdr3_aa: CAIEEENTEAFF

j_call: TRBJ2-2
clone_size: .
v_call: TRBV11-2
d_call: .
cdr3_nt: TGTGCCAGCAGCTTGAGGGGGACCACGCCCGGGGAGCTGTTTTTT
cdr3_aa: CASSLRGTTPGELFF

j_call: TRBJ2-3
clone_size: few
v_call: TRBV4-1
d_call: .
cdr3_nt: TGCGCCAGCAGCCTATTAGGGGGAACCATCGATACGCAGTATTTT
cdr3_aa: CASSLLGGTIDTQYF

j_call: TRBJ1-2
clone_size: few
v_call: TRBV9
d_call: .
cdr3_nt: TGTGCCAGCAGCTCCCAGAGTCTCTATGGCTACACCTTC
cdr3_aa: CASSSQSLYGYTF

j_call: TRBJ2-3
clone_size: .
v_call: TRBV5-1
d_call: TRBD1
cdr3_nt: TGCGCCAGCAGAACCGGGACAGGGGGAGATACGCAGTATTTT
cdr3_aa: CASRTGTGGDTQYF

j_call: TRBJ1-2
clone_size: .
v_call: TRBV3-1
d_call: TRBD1
cdr3_nt: TGTGCCAGCAGCCACCTTAACAGGGGCGGATACACCTTC
cdr3_aa: CASSHLNRGGYTF

j_call: TRBJ2-5
clone_size: .
v_call: TRBV7-8
d_call: .
cdr3_nt: TGTGCCAGCAGCTTAGCCGCCGTGGGGGAGGAGACCCAGTACTTC
cdr3_aa: CASSLAAVGEETQYF

j_call: TRBJ1-5
clone_size: .
v_call: TRBV6-6
d_call: TRBD1
cdr3_nt: TGTGCCAGCAGTTACACAGGGGCCTCCAATCAGCCCCAGCATTTT
cdr3_aa: CASSYTGASNQPQHF

j_call: TRBJ1-2
clone_size: .
v_call: TRBV20-1
d_call: .
cdr3_nt: TGCAGTGCCTTCAGACAGGCGTCTGATTATGGCTACACCTTC
cdr3_aa: CSAFRQASDYGYTF

j_call: TRBJ2-3
clone_size: few
v_call: TRBV7-9
d_call: .
cdr3_nt: TGTGCCAGCAGGGCAGGGGAGACCACAGATACGCAGTATTTT
cdr3_aa: CASRAGETTDTQYF

j_call: TRBJ1-5
clone_size: few
v_call: TRBV20-1
d_call: TRBD1
cdr3_nt: TGCAGTGCTAGAGATGGGGGACAGGGGTTAGGGCCCCAGCATTTT
cdr3_aa: CSARDGGQGLGPQHF

j_call: TRBJ1-4
clone_size: few
v_call: TRBV6-1
d_call: .
cdr3_nt: TGTGCCAGCAGTGCTTCGGCAGCTAATGAAAAACTGTTTTTT
cdr3_aa: CASSASAANEKLFF

j_call: TRBJ2-4
clone_size: .
v_call: TRBV4-1
d_call: .
cdr3_nt: TGCGCCAGCAGCCAACCCTGGAGCGCAGTAGCCAAAAACATTCAGTACTTC
cdr3_aa: CASSQPWSAVAKNIQYF

j_call: TRBJ2-2
clone_size: .
v_call: TRBV10-3
d_call: TRBD1
cdr3_nt: TGTGCCATCAGTTCCGGGACAGGGGGCTCCGGGGAGCTGTTTTTT
cdr3_aa: CAISSGTGGSGELFF

j_call: TRBJ1-3
clone_size: .
v_call: TRBV12-3/TRBV12-4
d_call: .
cdr3_nt: TGTGCCAGCAGCGCGCGGAGGGAGGCTGGAAACACCATATATTTT
cdr3_aa: CASSARREAGNTIYF

j_call: TRBJ2-1
clone_size: many
v_call: TRBV7-8
d_call: .
cdr3_nt: TGTGCCAGCAGCTTAGATCTGGGTCTGCCAGCCTACAATGAGCAGTTCTTC
cdr3_aa: CASSLDLGLPAYNEQFF

j_call: TRBJ2-1
clone_size: many
v_call: TRBV6-4
d_call: .
cdr3_nt: TGTGCCAGCAGTGAAACAGTAGATTACAATGAGCAGTTCTTC
cdr3_aa: CASSETVDYNEQFF

j_call: TRBJ2-3
clone_size: few
v_call: TRBV4-2
d_call: .
cdr3_nt: TGTGCCAGCAGCTCCCGACTCATTACGTTAAATACGCAGTATTTT
cdr3_aa: CASSSRLITLNTQYF

j_call: TRBJ2-1
clone_size: few
v_call: TRBV4-1
d_call: TRBD2
cdr3_nt: TGCGCCAGCAGCCCCCTCGGGAGGCGGGGGGCTAGTAATGAGCAGTTCTTC
cdr3_aa: CASSPLGRRGASNEQFF

j_call: TRBJ2-7
clone_size: many
v_call: TRBV10-1
d_call: TRBD1
cdr3_nt: TGCGCCAGCAGTGGTGCAGGGGGCGAGCAGTACTTC
cdr3_aa: CASSGAGGEQYF

j_call: TRBJ1-2
clone_size: .
v_call: TRBV18
d_call: .
cdr3_nt: TGTGCCAGCTCACCACCGGGACAAACTAGGAGTGGCTACACCTTC
cdr3_aa: CASSPPGQTRSGYTF

j_call: TRBJ2-7
clone_size: .
v_call: TRBV7-6
d_call: .
cdr3_nt: TGTGCCAGCAGCGTAGGGACACTCAACGAGCAGTACTTC
cdr3_aa: CASSVGTLNEQYF

j_call: TRBJ2-5
clone_size: .
v_call: TRBV19
d_call: TRBD1
cdr3_nt: TGTGCCAGTAGTAGGAAACAGGGGGCGTTCGGAGAGACCCAGTACTTC
cdr3_aa: CASSRKQGAFGETQYF

j_call: TRBJ1-1
clone_size: few
v_call: TRBV4-2
d_call: TRBD1
cdr3_nt: TGTGCCAGCAGCCAAGGGACAGGGTTGGGCACTGAAGCTTTCTTT
cdr3_aa: CASSQGTGLGTEAFF

j_call: TRBJ1-2
clone_size: .
v_call: TRBV29-1
d_call: .
cdr3_nt: TGCAGCGTGGGGGGACAACTCTATGGCTACACCTTC
cdr3_aa: CSVGGQLYGYTF

j_call: TRBJ1-2
clone_size: few
v_call: TRBV4-3
d_call: .
cdr3_nt: TGCGCCAGCAGCCAAGAGGAACCTCCCAAGGGGTATGGCTACACCTTC
cdr3_aa: CASSQEEPPKGYGYTF

j_call: TRBJ2-1
clone_size: few
v_call: TRBV12-5
d_call: .
cdr3_nt: TGTGCTAGTGCCCTGACGGGAGATGAGCAGTTCTTC
cdr3_aa: CASALTGDEQFF

j_call: TRBJ1-1
clone_size: .
v_call: TRBV7-3
d_call: .
cdr3_nt: TGTGCCAGCAGCCGGGGTCCCGGTCCAACTGAAGCTTTCTTT
cdr3_aa: CASSRGPGPTEAFF